Listed here are 26 T cell receptor beta chains from one sample, sequenced in a study of human T cells and chemical hapten exposure. Time point indicated: patch test 1, 2 weeks after DPC sensitization. The treatment denotes: therapeutic diphenylcyclopropenone sensitization with weekly scalp DPC. Using its own MiXCR run on the RACE reads, TCRdb lists one record per CDR3 protein. Of around 340,000 distinct CDR3 sequences listed, under 9% are singletons. The source material was whole blood, sampled in connection with sensitization to the hapten diphenylcyclopropenone (DPC). The receptors were sampled from a young woman with alopecia areata. Some clones in this sample may be carry-over from other donors' samples.

The chain combines TRBV10-3 with TRBJ1-6; TRBD1 matches 7 bases. V was pared by 6 bases and J by 3 bases, with 11 bases of the junction left unmatched. CDR3 length: 17 residues. Germline CDR1 is ENHRY and CDR2 is SYGVKD. The CDR3 sequence is CAIRGDRGTDYNSPLHF. The CDR3 nucleotides are TGTGCCATCAGAGGCGACCGTGGGACAGACTATAATTCACCCCTCCACTTT.

Ten or more counts support this clonotype. The rearrangement joins TRBV6-2 or TRBV6-3 to TRBJ2-2; 9 bases are a match to TRBD2. J gave up 7 bases and V 5 bases, and 2 bases lay outside the gene matches. The CDR3 length is 13 residues. Germline loops: CDR1 MNHEY, CDR2 SVGEGT. CDR3 sequence reads: CASSGTSFGELFF. The CDR3 DNA reads TGTGCCAGCAGTGGGACTAGCTTCGGGGAGCTGTTTTTT.

The chain links TRBV12-3 or TRBV12-4 to TRBJ1-3, with TRBD1 identical over 7 bases. The J segment lost 0 bases and the V segment lost 10 bases, leaving 12 bases of the junction unmatched. The CDR3 contains 16 residues. The CDR3 DNA reads as TGTGCCATTTTTCCGGGACAGACTTTCTCTGGAAACACCATATATTTT. This codes for CAIFPGQTFSGNTIYF.

This clonotype was seen a few times. The chain combines TRBV10-3 with TRBJ1-6; possibly TRBD1 for D (5 bases). V was shortened by 4 bases and J by 11 bases, with 15 bases between the two germline ends. Germline-derived CDR1 and CDR2 are ENHRY and SYGVKD. The CDR3 consists of 14 residues. The chain's CDR3 is CAISGTGQGAPLHF. CDR3 nucleotides: TGTGCCATCAGTGGCACAGGCCAAGGGGCACCCCTCCACTTT.

This clonotype was observed a few times. The V and J genes are TRBV6-2 or TRBV6-3 and TRBJ2-7; TRBD1 agrees at 7 bases. Per germline, CDR1 MNHEY and CDR2 SVGEGT. The length of the CDR3 is 14 residues. V gave up 8 bases and J gave up 0 bases; unmatched junction bases: 7. The CDR3 DNA is TGTGCCAGCGGGCTTCGGGACAGCTCCTACGAGCAGTACTTC. Its protein is CASGLRDSSYEQYF.

This clonotype was seen more than once but under ten times. J is TRBJ1-1 and V is TRBV7-8; D perhaps matches TRBD1 (5 bases). CDR1 and CDR2 from the germline V gene are SGHVS and FQNEAQ. The CDR3 contains 14 residues. Trimming shortened V by 3 bases and J by 7 bases, and 15 bases separated the two germline ends. The CDR3 nucleotides are TGTGCCAGCAGCTTTCAAAGGGGCGGGGGTGAAGCTTTCTTT. This encodes CASSFQRGGGEAFF.

This clonotype was counted many times. This rearrangement joins TRBV6-1 to TRBJ2-4; no firm D call. Per the germline V gene, CDR1 is MNHNS and CDR2 is SASEGT. V lost 5 bases and J lost 5, with 13 bases in between. CDR3 length: 14 amino acids. This chain's CDR3 is CASSLSFVENIQYF. CDR3 coding DNA: TGTGCCAGCAGTCTGAGTTTTGTCGAAAACATTCAGTACTTC.

This rearrangement joins TRBV12-3 or TRBV12-4 to TRBJ1-5; D might be TRBD1 (6 bases). This CDR3 region has 15 residues. V lost 5 bases, J lost 2 bases, and 13 bases lay in between. In DNA form, the CDR3 reads TGTGCCAGCAGTAATACAGGGACGGGCAATCAGCCCCAGCATTTT. Protein sequence: CASSNTGTGNQPQHF.

This clonotype was detected a few times. Here the CDR3 DNA reads TGTGCCAGCAGTTTCCGGGGCCACCAAGAGACCCAGTACTTC. Protein sequence: CASSFRGHQETQYF. The rearrangement links TRBV12-3 or TRBV12-4 to TRBJ2-5, with D perhaps being TRBD1 or TRBD2 (5 bases each). The germline V and J ends were trimmed by 3 bases and 0 bases, with 8 bases remaining between them. This CDR3 is built from 14 residues.

This chain links TRBV12-3 or TRBV12-4 with TRBJ1-1, with 11 bases that match TRBD1. The V and J ends lost 5 bases and 2 bases, in that order; junction bases with no gene match: 10. The CDR3 sequence is 17 residues long. In nucleotides, the CDR3 is TGTGCCAGCAGTCTGAAACCCGGGACAGGGGGTAACACTGAAGCTTTCTTT. Its translation: CASSLKPGTGGNTEAFF.

J is TRBJ1-5 and V is TRBV4-1; D not certain. CDR3 length equals 16 residues. Trimming removed 1 base at V and 1 base at J, with 11 bases between. Germline V gene sequence: CDR1 MGHRA, CDR2 YSYEKL. CDR3 sequence (DNA): TGCGCCAGCAGCCAAGGCTACGGGGTAAGCAATCAGCCCCAGCATTTT. This codes for CASSQGYGVSNQPQHF.

The chain joins TRBV29-1 to TRBJ2-5; tentatively, D is TRBD2 (6 bases). Deletions cut 7 bases from V and 5 bases from J, with 20 bases between. CDR3 size: 14 residues. Germline lookup yields CDR1 SQVTM and CDR2 ANQGSEA. CDR3 sequence (DNA): TGCAGCGGAGGAGGGCCCCTTCATGGGGAGACCCAGTACTTC. This gives the protein CSGGGPLHGETQYF.

The chain employs TRBV10-3 and TRBJ1-6; no reliable D call. V was pared by 10 bases and J by 3 bases, with 7 bases between. CDR3 length: 12 residues. CDR1 and CDR2 from the germline V gene are ENHRY and SYGVKD. CDR3 coding DNA: TGTGCCAGCCGGGACTATAATTCACCCCTCCACTTT. Translating it yields CASRDYNSPLHF.

This clonotype has at least ten counts. The rearrangement uses TRBV20-1 and TRBJ2-7; D is perhaps TRBD1 (6 bases). V was clipped by 3 bases and J by 7 bases, with 10 bases between them. The CDR3 is made up of 11 amino acids. Germline values: CDR1 DFQATT, CDR2 SNEGSKA (reference sequence). This chain's CDR3 is CSARGDTEQYF. CDR3 nucleotide sequence: TGCAGTGCTAGGGGGGACACTGAGCAGTACTTC.

A remark on this clonotype: This likely comes from a read error, as the CDR3 has no conserved phenylalanine or tryptophan at its end. The CDR3 coding sequence is TGTGCCAGCAGCTTAAGACAGGGGAACACTGAAGCTTTCTAT. It is translated as CASSLRQGNTEAFY. The V gene is TRBV7-9, the J gene TRBJ1-1; 7 bases line up with TRBD1. Germline trimming cut 2 bases from V and 1 base from J; bases unmatched to any gene: 1. The CDR3 runs 14 residues. From germline, CDR1 is SEHNR and CDR2 FQNEAQ (reference sequence).

CDR3 coding DNA: TGCGCCAGCAGCCAAGAGTGGACGGGGCGAGAGACCCAGTACTTC. It translates to CASSQEWTGRETQYF. The gene calls are TRBV4-1 and TRBJ2-5; D is possibly TRBD1 or TRBD2 (5 bases each). V lost 0 bases and J 4 bases, leaving 12 bases between the germline ends. Per germline, CDR1 MGHRA and CDR2 YSYEKL. The CDR3 spans 15 residues.

This chain uses TRBV27 with TRBJ1-6; the D is unclear. CDR3 length: 15 residues. Per the germline V gene, CDR1 is MNHEY and CDR2 is SMNVEV (reference sequence). Trimming took 2 bases from V and 8 from J, leaving 13 bases between them. This CDR3 is CASSLIGLTYSPLHF. CDR3 bases: TGTGCCAGCAGTTTAATAGGGCTGACCTATTCACCCCTCCACTTT.

This clonotype was picked up a small number of times. The V and J genes are TRBV2 and TRBJ1-5; the D gene is possibly TRBD1 (6 bases). V lost 4 bases and J lost 3, with 10 bases in between. This CDR3 region has 14 residues. Germline CDR1 SNHLY, CDR2 FYNNEI. CDR3: CASSVQGFNQPQHF. In DNA form, the CDR3 reads TGTGCCAGCAGTGTACAGGGTTTCAATCAGCCCCAGCATTTT. The variable domain in full, with the rest retrieved from reference TRBV2 and TRBJ1-5, is EPEVTQTPSHQVTQMGQEVILRCVPISNHLYFYWYRQILGQKVEFLVSFYNNEISEKSEIFDDQFSVERPDGSNFTLKIRSTKLEDSAMYFCASSVQGFNQPQHFGDGTRLSIL.

The chain links TRBV6-4 to TRBJ2-3, with 8 bases matching TRBD2. CDR1 and CDR2 from the germline V gene are MRHNA and SNTAGT. There are 16 residues in the CDR3. Trimming took 2 bases from V and 4 from J; bases not matched to a gene: 8. The CDR3 loop is CASSDGAGGAADTQYF. The CDR3 DNA reads as TGTGCCAGCAGTGACGGAGCCGGGGGGGCCGCAGATACGCAGTATTTT.

This clonotype has only a few counts. The chain carries TRBV10-3 and TRBJ1-2; D might be TRBD1 (5 bases). V was shortened by 6 bases and J by 9 bases, with 23 bases between the two germline ends. CDR1 is ENHRY and CDR2 is SYGVKD in the germline V gene. There are 15 residues in the CDR3. CDR3 nucleotide sequence: TGTGCCATCAGAAACGACGGGGGACGGCGACCGCGCTACACCTTC. Its protein product is CAIRNDGGRRPRYTF.

This clonotype was counted at least ten times. J is TRBJ1-1 and V is TRBV29-1; perhaps TRBD1 as D (5 bases). The germline CDR1 and CDR2 sequences are SQVTM and ANQGSEA. Deletions cut 7 bases from V and 3 bases from J, with 15 bases between. CDR3 length equals 13 residues. CDR3 sequence: CSAGGLWDTEAFF. The CDR3 nucleotides read TGCAGCGCTGGGGGTCTCTGGGACACTGAAGCTTTCTTT.

The chain joins TRBV20-1 to TRBJ2-3, with D perhaps TRBD2 (6 bases). CDR3 length: 14 residues. Germline CDR1 reads DFQATT; CDR2 reads SNEGSKA (reference sequence). CDR3 in DNA: TGCAGCCCAGCGTTAGCGGAGGGAGGAGATACGCAGTATTTT. Translated: CSPALAEGGDTQYF.

The V gene is TRBV7-9, the J gene TRBJ2-1; D call uncertain. The CDR3 sequence is 14 residues long. Trimming shortened V by 2 bases and J by 8 bases, and 13 bases separated the two germline ends. CDR1 is SEHNR and CDR2 is FQNEAQ in the germline V gene (reference sequence). The CDR3 coding sequence is TGTGCCAGCAGCTTAATGGCGTGGCCGGATGAGCAGTTCTTC. Protein: CASSLMAWPDEQFF.

This clonotype was seen repeatedly, ten times or more. This chain uses TRBV28 with TRBJ2-7; D may be TRBD1 (6 bases). Germline V gene lookup returns CDR1 MDHEN and CDR2 SYDVKM. The germline V and J ends were trimmed by 3 bases and 2 bases, with 17 bases remaining between them. CDR3 length equals 16 residues. The CDR3 DNA reads TGTGCCAGCAGTTTCGCCTGGGGGCAAAGCACCTACGAGCAGTACTTC. This sequence encodes CASSFAWGQSTYEQYF.

The table lists this clonotype with many counts. The chain employs TRBV6-4 and TRBJ2-2; 9 nucleotides align to TRBD1. Germline loops: CDR1 MRHNA, CDR2 SNTAGT. The V gene end was trimmed by 7 bases and the J gene end by 0 bases; junction bases not matched to a gene: 6. The CDR3 loop spans 16 amino acids. CDR3 DNA: TGTGCCAGCAAGGCCGGGACAGGGTCGAACACCGGGGAGCTGTTTTTT. It encodes CASKAGTGSNTGELFF.

This clonotype was recorded at least ten times. V gene TRBV7-2 combines with J gene TRBJ2-1, with 10 bases identical to TRBD1. Germline lookup yields CDR1 SGHTA and CDR2 FQGNSA. There are 15 residues in the CDR3. J was trimmed by 2 bases and V by 6 bases; bases with no gene match: 4. CDR3 protein: CASRSGTGAYNEQFF. DNA of the CDR3: TGTGCCAGCAGGTCCGGGACAGGGGCCTACAATGAGCAGTTCTTC.